Listed here is a single TCR beta chain. This sample stems from a study of cytomegalovirus exposure and HLA in healthy donors. The CDR3 consists of 15 residues. Trimming left V 4 bases short and J 4 bases short, with 17 bases between. Germline-derived CDR1 and CDR2 are SGHNT and YYREEE (reference sequence). 60 Vbeta and 13 Jbeta primers were used in PCR. Sequencing used immunoSEQ multiplex PCR; TCRdb keeps in-frame clones, though not all of them. This sample has 95,000 to 150,000 clones, with around three fifths found just once. V is TRBV5-4 and J is TRBJ1-1; tentatively, D is TRBD1 (5 bases). The sequence derives from a woman in her 40s in good health and CMV-seropositive. The sequenced sample consisted of PBMCs. The CDR3 DNA reads as TGTGCCAGCAGCCCGGACACCTCAGGAAGCACTGAAGCTTTCTTT. This sequence encodes CASSPDTSGSTEAFF.